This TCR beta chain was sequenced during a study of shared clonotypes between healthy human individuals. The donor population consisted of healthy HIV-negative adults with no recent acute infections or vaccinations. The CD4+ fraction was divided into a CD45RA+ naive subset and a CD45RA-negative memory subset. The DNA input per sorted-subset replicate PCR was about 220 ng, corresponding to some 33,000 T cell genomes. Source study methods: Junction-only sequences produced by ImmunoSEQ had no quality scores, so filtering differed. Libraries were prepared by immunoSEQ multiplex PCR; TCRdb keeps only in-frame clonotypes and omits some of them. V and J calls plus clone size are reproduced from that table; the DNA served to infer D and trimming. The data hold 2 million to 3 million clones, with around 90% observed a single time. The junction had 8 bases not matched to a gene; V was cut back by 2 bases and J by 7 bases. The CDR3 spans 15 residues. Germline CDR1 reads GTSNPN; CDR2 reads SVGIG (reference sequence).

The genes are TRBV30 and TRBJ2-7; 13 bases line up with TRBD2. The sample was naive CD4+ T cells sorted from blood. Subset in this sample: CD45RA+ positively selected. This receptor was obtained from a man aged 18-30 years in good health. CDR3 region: CAWSLRTSGSVEQYF. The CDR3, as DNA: TGTGCCTGGAGTTTGAGGACTAGCGGGAGCGTTGAGCAGTACTTC.